These 8 T cell receptor beta chains originate from one sample sequenced in a study of early T cells in non-severe SARS-CoV-2 infection. One entry per CDR3 protein, called by TCRdb with MiXCR from the 5' RACE reads. The sample consists of 60,000 to 75,000 distinct CDR3 sequences, 12% of them appearing once. The specimen was whole blood. The receptor source for this set is an adult who was a healthcare worker with PCR-confirmed SARS-CoV-2 infection or an uninfected control (not recorded which).

This clonotype was counted between two and nine times. The rearrangement links TRBV7-9 to TRBJ2-7; a weak D match, TRBD1 (6 bases). This CDR3 contains 14 residues. Germline CDR1 SEHNR, CDR2 FQNEAQ (reference sequence). Trimming took 4 bases from V and 3 from J, leaving 13 bases between them. The CDR3 bases are TGTGCCAGCAGCTCCCGGACAGTTAGCTACGAGCAGTACTTC. This encodes CASSSRTVSYEQYF.

This chain joins TRBV7-9 and TRBJ2-1; D may be TRBD2 (6 bases). V was cut by 5 bases and J by 6 bases, with 11 bases left in between. The CDR3 extends over 13 amino acids. Germline loops: CDR1 SEHNR, CDR2 FQNEAQ (reference sequence). This CDR3 is CASSRTSTNEQFF. The CDR3 nucleotides read TGTGCCAGCAGCCGAACTAGCACCAATGAGCAGTTCTTC.

This chain joins TRBV7-2 and TRBJ2-2; D is uncertain. Germline loops: CDR1 SGHTA, CDR2 FQGNSA. The CDR3 sequence is 16 residues long. Deletions cut 0 bases from V and 5 bases from J, with 13 bases between. The CDR3 coding sequence is TGTGCCAGCAGCTTAGCTGGGCTTGGGAAAACCGGGGAGCTGTTTTTT. This sequence encodes CASSLAGLGKTGELFF.

In its sample, this clonotype was seen many times. The chain has TRBV5-1 and TRBJ2-5; 8 bases agree with TRBD2. Germline values: CDR1 SGHRS, CDR2 YFSETQ. V was pared by 3 bases and J by 1 base, with 8 bases of the junction left unmatched. CDR3 length equals 16 residues. The CDR3 protein is CASSWGGRPAQETQYF. CDR3 coding DNA: TGCGCCAGCAGCTGGGGCGGGAGGCCTGCCCAAGAGACCCAGTACTTC.

This clonotype was counted only a few times. The chain couples TRBV14 to TRBJ2-2; the D is unclear. The V gene lost 1 base and the J gene lost 4 bases, with 10 bases spanning the gap. In germline, CDR1 is SGHDN, CDR2 FVKESK. This CDR3 has 15 amino acids. The CDR3 sequence: CASSQVIGRTGELFF. The CDR3 DNA sequence: TGTGCCAGCAGCCAAGTAATCGGTCGCACCGGGGAGCTGTTTTTT.

This clonotype was found a few times. The CDR3 here is CASSIGLGGSGELFF. CDR3 nucleotides: TGTGCCAGTAGTATCGGGCTAGGAGGGTCCGGGGAGCTGTTTTTT. The chain couples TRBV19 to TRBJ2-2; a weak D match, TRBD2 (6 bases). The CDR3 runs 15 residues. CDR1 LNHDA and CDR2 SQIVND come from the germline V gene (reference sequence). With 3 bases removed from V and 6 bases from J, the gap between germline ends came to 14 bases.

This clonotype showed up many times. The V gene is TRBV10-3, the J gene TRBJ2-2; D possibly corresponds to TRBD2 (6 bases). The CDR3 has 15 amino acids. The germline gives CDR1 ENHRY, CDR2 SYGVKD. V gave up 8 bases and J gave up 1 base, with 14 bases separating them. This chain's CDR3 is CAIHEEGRNTGELFF. The CDR3, as DNA: TGTGCCATCCATGAGGAGGGCCGGAACACCGGGGAGCTGTTTTTT.

The chain joins TRBV29-1 to TRBJ2-3, with D unclear. Germline assignment: CDR1 SQVTM and CDR2 ANQGSEA. The CDR3 contains 13 residues. The ends were cut back, 6 bases at V and 0 bases at J, with 10 bases in the middle. DNA of the CDR3: TGCAGCGTCGGCATAGCTAGCACAGATACGCAGTATTTT. Residues: CSVGIASTDTQYF.